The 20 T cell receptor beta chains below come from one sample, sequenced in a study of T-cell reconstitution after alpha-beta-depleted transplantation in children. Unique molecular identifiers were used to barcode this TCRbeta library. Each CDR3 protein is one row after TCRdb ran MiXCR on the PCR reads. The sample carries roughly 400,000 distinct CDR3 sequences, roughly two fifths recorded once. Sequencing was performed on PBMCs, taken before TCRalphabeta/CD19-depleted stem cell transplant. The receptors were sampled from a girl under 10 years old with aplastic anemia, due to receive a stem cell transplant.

CDR3 region: CASSASSGPGELFF. DNA for the CDR3: TGTGCCAGCAGCGCAAGCTCAGGGCCCGGGGAGCTGTTTTTT. The chain is built from TRBV7-6 and TRBJ2-2; D is perhaps TRBD1 (5 bases). Per germline, CDR1 SGHVS and CDR2 FNYEAQ. The length of the CDR3 is 14 residues. Trimming shortened V by 5 bases and J by 6 bases, and 13 bases separated the two germline ends.

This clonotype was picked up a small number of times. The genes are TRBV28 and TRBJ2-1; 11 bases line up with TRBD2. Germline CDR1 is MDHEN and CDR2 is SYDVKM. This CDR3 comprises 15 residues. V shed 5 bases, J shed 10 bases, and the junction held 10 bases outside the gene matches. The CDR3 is CASSLVAGGPREQFF. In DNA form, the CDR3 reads TGTGCCAGCAGTCTCGTAGCGGGAGGGCCGAGGGAGCAGTTCTTC.

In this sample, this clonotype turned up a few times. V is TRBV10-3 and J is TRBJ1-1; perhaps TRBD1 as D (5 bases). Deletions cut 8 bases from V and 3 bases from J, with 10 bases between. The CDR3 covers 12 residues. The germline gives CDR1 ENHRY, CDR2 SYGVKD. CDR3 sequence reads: CAIGGWDTEAFF. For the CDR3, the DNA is TGTGCCATCGGGGGTTGGGACACTGAAGCTTTCTTT.

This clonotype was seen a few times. The CDR3 DNA sequence: TGTGCCAGCAGCCCCTGGGACAAAAACATTCAGTACTTC. Translation: CASSPWDKNIQYF. V gene TRBV5-5 combines with J gene TRBJ2-4; D call uncertain. CDR1 is SGHKS and CDR2 is YYEKEE in the germline V gene (reference sequence). V was trimmed by 4 bases and J by 3 bases, leaving 8 bases between them. This CDR3 region has 13 residues.

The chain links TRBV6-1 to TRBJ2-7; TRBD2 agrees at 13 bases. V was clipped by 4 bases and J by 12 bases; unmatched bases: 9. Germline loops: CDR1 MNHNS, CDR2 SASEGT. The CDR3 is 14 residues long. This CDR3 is CASSGTSGRERRYF. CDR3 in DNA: TGTGCCAGCAGTGGGACTAGCGGGAGAGAAAGGAGGTACTTC.

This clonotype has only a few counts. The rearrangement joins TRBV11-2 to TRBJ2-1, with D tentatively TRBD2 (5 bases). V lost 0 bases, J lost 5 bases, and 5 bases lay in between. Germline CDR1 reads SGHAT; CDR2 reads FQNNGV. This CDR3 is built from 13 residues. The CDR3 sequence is CASSLEADNEQFF. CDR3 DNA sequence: TGTGCCAGCAGCTTAGAAGCGGACAATGAGCAGTTCTTC.

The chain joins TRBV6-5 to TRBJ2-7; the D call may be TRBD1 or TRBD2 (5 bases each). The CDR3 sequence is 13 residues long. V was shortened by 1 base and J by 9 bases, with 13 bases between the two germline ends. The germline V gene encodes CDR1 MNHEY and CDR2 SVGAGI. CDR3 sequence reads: CASSYYKTGGQYF. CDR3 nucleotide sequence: TGTGCCAGCAGTTACTATAAAACAGGAGGGCAGTACTTC.

The CDR3 coding sequence is TGTGCCAGCAGCCAACGGCGGCCTTACTCCTACAATGAGCAGTTCTTC. It encodes CASSQRRPYSYNEQFF. The V call is TRBV14, the J call TRBJ2-1, with D hard to call. The germline CDR1 and CDR2 sequences are SGHDN and FVKESK. This CDR3 is 16 amino acids long. V was pared by 2 bases and J by 0 bases, with 11 bases between.

CDR3 nucleotide sequence: TGCAGTGCTAGAGGTACGCAGCACTGGACAGCCTACAATGAGCAGTTCTTC. Protein product: CSARGTQHWTAYNEQFF. The chain joins TRBV20-1 to TRBJ2-1; tentative D call: TRBD1 (6 bases). Germline CDR1 is DFQATT and CDR2 is SNEGSKA (reference sequence). With 1 base removed from V and 2 bases from J, the gap between germline ends came to 18 bases. The CDR3 loop spans 17 amino acids.

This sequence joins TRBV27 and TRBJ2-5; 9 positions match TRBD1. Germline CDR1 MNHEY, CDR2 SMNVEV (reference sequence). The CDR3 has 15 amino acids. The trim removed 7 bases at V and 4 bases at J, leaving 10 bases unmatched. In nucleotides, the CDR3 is TGTGCCAGCACCAGAATTTCGGACAGGGGAGAGACCCAGTACTTC. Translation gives CASTRISDRGETQYF.

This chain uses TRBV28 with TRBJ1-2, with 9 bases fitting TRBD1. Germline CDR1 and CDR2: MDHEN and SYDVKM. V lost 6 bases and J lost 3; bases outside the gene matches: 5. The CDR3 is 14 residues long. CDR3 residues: CASRPTGGDYGYTF. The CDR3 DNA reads TGTGCCAGCAGACCTACAGGGGGCGACTATGGCTACACCTTC.

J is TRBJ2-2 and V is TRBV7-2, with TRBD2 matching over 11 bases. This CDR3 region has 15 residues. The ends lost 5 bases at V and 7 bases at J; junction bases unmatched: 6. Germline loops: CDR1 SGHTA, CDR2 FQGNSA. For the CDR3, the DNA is TGTGCCAGCAGCAGAGATAGCGGGGGGGTCGGGGAGCTGTTTTTT. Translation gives CASSRDSGGVGELFF.

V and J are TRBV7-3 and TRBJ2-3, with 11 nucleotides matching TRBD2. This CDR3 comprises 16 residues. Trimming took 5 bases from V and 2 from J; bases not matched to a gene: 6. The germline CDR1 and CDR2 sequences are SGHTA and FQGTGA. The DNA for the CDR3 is TGTGCCAGCAGCGAGGGGACTAGCGGATACACAGATACGCAGTATTTT. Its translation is CASSEGTSGYTDTQYF.

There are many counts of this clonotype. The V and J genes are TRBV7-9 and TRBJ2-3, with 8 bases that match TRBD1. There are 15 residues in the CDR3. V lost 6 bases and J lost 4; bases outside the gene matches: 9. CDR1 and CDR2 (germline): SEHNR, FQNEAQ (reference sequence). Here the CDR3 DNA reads TGTGCCAGCAGTTCCCTACAGGGGGGCCCAGATACGCAGTATTTT. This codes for CASSSLQGGPDTQYF.

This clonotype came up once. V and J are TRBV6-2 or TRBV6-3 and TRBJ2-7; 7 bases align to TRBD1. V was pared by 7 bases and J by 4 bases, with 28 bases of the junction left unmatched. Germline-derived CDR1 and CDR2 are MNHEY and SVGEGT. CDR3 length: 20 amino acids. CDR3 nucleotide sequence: TGTGCCAGCACTCGACGTCCCGATCTGGAGACAGGGTCCCACTTTTACGAGCAGTACTTC. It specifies CASTRRPDLETGSHFYEQYF.

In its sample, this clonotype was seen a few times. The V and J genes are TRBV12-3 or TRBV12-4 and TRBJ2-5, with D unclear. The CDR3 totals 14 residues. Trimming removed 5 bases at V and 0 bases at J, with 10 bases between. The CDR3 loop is CASSTGRNQETQYF. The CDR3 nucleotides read TGTGCCAGCAGTACCGGACGTAACCAAGAGACCCAGTACTTC.

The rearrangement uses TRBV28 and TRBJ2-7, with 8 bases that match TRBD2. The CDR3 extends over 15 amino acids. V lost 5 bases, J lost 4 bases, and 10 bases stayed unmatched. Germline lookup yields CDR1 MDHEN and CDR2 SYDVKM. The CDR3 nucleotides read TGTGCCAGCAGTCGACTAGCGTCTTTTGGGTACGAGCAGTACTTC. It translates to CASSRLASFGYEQYF.

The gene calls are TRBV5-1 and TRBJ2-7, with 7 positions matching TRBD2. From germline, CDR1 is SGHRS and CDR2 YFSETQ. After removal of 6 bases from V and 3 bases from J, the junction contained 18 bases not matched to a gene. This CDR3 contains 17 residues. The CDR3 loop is CASTPSIVGSGVYEQYF. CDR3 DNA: TGCGCCAGCACCCCTTCCATTGTGGGGAGCGGGGTCTACGAGCAGTACTTC.

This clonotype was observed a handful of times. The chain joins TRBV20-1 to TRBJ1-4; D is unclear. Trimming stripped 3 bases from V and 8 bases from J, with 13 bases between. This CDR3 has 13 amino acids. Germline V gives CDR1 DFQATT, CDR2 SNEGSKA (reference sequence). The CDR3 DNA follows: TGCAGTGCTAGTCGGGGTGTTAAGGAAAAACTGTTTTTT. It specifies CSASRGVKEKLFF.

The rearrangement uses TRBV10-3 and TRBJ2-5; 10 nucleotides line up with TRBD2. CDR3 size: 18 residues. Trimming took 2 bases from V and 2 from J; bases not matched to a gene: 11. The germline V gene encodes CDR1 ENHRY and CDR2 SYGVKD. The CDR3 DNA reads TGTGCCATCAGTGAGATAGTAGCGGGAGGACCCGTACAAGAGACCCAGTACTTC. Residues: CAISEIVAGGPVQETQYF.